This T cell receptor beta chain derives from a study of cytomegalovirus exposure and HLA in healthy donors. It was with 60 Vbeta and 13 Jbeta primers that the PCR ran. Measured with immunoSEQ multiplex PCR; TCRdb has only the in-frame clones, and not every one. The table has 120,000 or so clones, 81% seen once. Germline V gives CDR1 ENHRY, CDR2 SYGVKD. With V trimmed by 8 bases and J by 4 bases, 5 bases remained unmatched. The CDR3 contains 13 residues. The chain employs TRBV10-3 and TRBJ2-7; 10 bases align to TRBD2. Sequencing input: PBMCs. This sequence originates from a man between 18 and 29 years old in good health and CMV-seropositive. The CDR3 bases are TGTGCCATCGGATCTAGCGGGAGTTACGAGCAGTACTTC. Translated, it gives CAIGSSGSYEQYF.